This T cell receptor (beta chain) was profiled in a study of T cells in localized non-small cell lung cancer (dated by TCRdb to the early 2020s). The study in broad terms: Comparing tumors with uninvolved tumor-adjacent lungs, the study looked at the T cell repertoires of 236 patients with early-stage NSCLC. All 240 or so NSCLC patients in the cohort were treatment-naive and had localized lung tumors that were resected. The mean age of the NSCLC patients was around 65 years, with 120 to 150 men and 95 to 110 women. Here is what the overall study found, with its caveats: Longer overall survival was associated with higher T cell density in blood, whereas shorter survival was associated with higher clonality in adjacent lung. Uninvolved tumor-adjacent lung showed the highest T cell clonality, higher than tumor, which suggests more focused antigenic responses in the adjacent lung. A median of 57 of the top 100 tumor clones were detected in paired uninvolved adjacent lung, and 28 of these tumor clones were also found among the top 100 clones of the paired uninvolved adjacent lung. Since the design was exploratory, TCR variables were selected using unadjusted p-values with no false-discovery rate correction. Because multi-region tumor sequencing was not performed, intratumor heterogeneity could not be ruled out.

The immunoSEQ Assay was used to sequence TCR beta CDR3 regions from DNA. In the original analysis: To compute T cell density, TCR beta template counts were normalized to usable DNA, which was estimated by amplifying housekeeping genes. Richness was estimated using the preseqR package, with extrapolation to 400,000 templates for PBMC samples and to 120,000 templates for tissue samples. Clonality was taken to be one minus Pielou's evenness. Tissue-enriched TCRs were identified by differential abundance testing using productive amino-acid clonotypes, minimum total count 5 and alpha 0.1. The Jaccard Index and the Morisita Overlap Index were used to measure repertoire overlap between compartments. GLIPH grouped TCR beta CDR3s together with public tetramer-defined viral CDR3s, and a viral motif had to include at least three viral sequences and show V-gene enrichment. This immuneACCESS table, as held by TCRdb, lists in-frame sequences with V and J called but not all clones. Of the missing ones, under half trace to an unresolved V gene in checked studies; the others have no known cause. Clonal size and the V and J genes are those of that table, whereas D and trimming came from the DNA. This sample gives tens of thousands of clones in total; roughly 88% of them show up just once. The top ten constitute about a sixth of the sample.

At diagnosis, tumor, uninvolved tumor-adjacent lung and peripheral blood were collected and then preserved as a mix of FFPE and fresh-frozen material. For TCR repertoire profiling, blood samples were analyzed as peripheral blood mononuclear cells. About this clone: Its antigen remains undetermined. No base quality information exists; no much larger clone differs at one position.

Clipping removes 2 bases from V and 2 bases from J, with 3 as the unmatched junction base count. The CDR3 has 15 amino acids, counting the end cysteine and phenylalanine. The read is trimmed to its CDR3 DNA, 45 bases read in frame from base 1. CDR1 SGHNT and CDR2 YENEEA were looked up in the germline V gene. The sample here was peripheral blood mononuclear cells, taken before any cancer treatment. The chain employs TRBV11-3 and TRBJ2-1; 7 middle bases align to TRBD1. This clonotype originated in a man between 40 and 70 years old with stage III lung adenocarcinoma. The CDR3 is CASSLRTGAYNEQFF. DNA sequence: TGTGCCAGCAGCTTACGAACAGGGGCCTACAATGAGCAGTTCTTC.